The sequence of this T cell receptor (beta chain) was determined in a study of blood T cells in healthy people across ages. This clonotype was detected only a few times. The germline V gene has CDR1 DFQATT and CDR2 SNEGSKA (reference sequence). The V end lost 4 bases, the J end lost 4 bases, and 7 bases lay between the germline ends. CDR3 length: 11 residues. For the second PCR, which ran for about 7 to 11 cycles, a sample-barcoded 5' primer and a J-beta primer mix were used. TCRdb recomputed calls from the 5' RACE reads with MiXCR, one row per CDR3 protein. The sample lists fewer than 1,000,000 distinct CDR3 sequences; under 55% were seen once.

The rearrangement joins TRBV20-1 to TRBJ1-2; unclear D gene. Sequencing input: blood. This clonotype originated in a man aged 55-75 years in good health. CDR3 region: CSATPGYGYTF. The CDR3 bases are TGCAGTGCTACCCCGGGCTATGGCTACACCTTC.